The clone carrying this TCR beta chain was observed many times. Its antigen is still unknown. The source of the sample is a study of T cells after yellow fever vaccination. TCRdb called the 5' RACE reads again in MiXCR, with one record for every CDR3 protein. The table lists 70,000 or so distinct CDR3 sequences, more than 5.5% of them singletons, with approximately 31% in the top ten. The V gene's germline CDR1 is SEHNR and CDR2 FQNEAQ (reference sequence). V lost 5 bases to trimming and J lost 3 bases, with 14 bases between them. CDR3 size: 14 residues. General observations from the study: A weaker but faster secondary response was observed, peaking on day 5 versus 15.

The V call is TRBV7-9, the J call TRBJ2-7; D is possibly TRBD1 (6 bases). Sample: CD8+ T cells sorted from PBMCs, taken approximately 11 days after the first yellow fever vaccination. The sequence was collected from a man aged 18-30 years who received the YFV17D yellow fever vaccine. The CDR3 DNA sequence: TGTGCCAGCAGCAACCGGGACACCAACTACGAGCAGTACGTC. This gives the protein CASSNRDTNYEQYV.